Presented here are 18 T cell receptor beta chains from one specimen sequenced in a study of CD8 T cells in Susac syndrome. Random hexamers were used to reverse transcribe the RNA input (roughly 0.5 to 1 ug). TCRdb independently ran MiXCR on the immunoSEQ multiplex PCR reads; one entry per CDR3 protein. Here the sample spans some 160,000 distinct CDR3 sequences, 95% being singletons. The specimen sequenced was CD8+ T cells from PBMCs. These receptors were collected from a human donor with multiple sclerosis.

This chain uses TRBV3-1 with TRBJ1-1, with D perhaps matching TRBD1 (5 bases). This CDR3 is 15 amino acids long. The germline V and J ends were trimmed by 4 bases and 3 bases, with 15 bases remaining between them. Per the germline V gene, CDR1 is LGHDT and CDR2 is YNNKEL (reference sequence). CDR3 sequence: CASSPLGGLDTEAFF. CDR3 in DNA: TGTGCCAGCAGCCCCCTGGGGGGTTTGGACACTGAAGCTTTCTTT.

This clonotype was recorded once. CDR3: CASSFPRAPQSGRVADTQYF. The CDR3 nucleotides read TGTGCCAGCAGCTTCCCCCGGGCTCCCCAAAGCGGGAGGGTCGCAGATACGCAGTATTTT. This chain connects TRBV11-1 to TRBJ2-3; 10 bases agree with TRBD2. Per germline, CDR1 SGHAT and CDR2 FQDESV (reference sequence). The trim removed 3 bases at V and 4 bases at J, leaving 19 bases unmatched. The CDR3 extends over 20 amino acids.

This chain joins TRBV30 and TRBJ2-7, with 7 bases lining up with TRBD1. V trimming: 1 base; J trimming: 4 bases; junction bases outside the gene matches: 7. Per the germline V gene, CDR1 is GTSNPN and CDR2 is SVGIG (reference sequence). The length of the CDR3 is 14 residues. As DNA, the CDR3 is TGTGCCTGGAGTGAGGGGACAGTGGGATACGAGCAGTACTTC. The encoded protein is CAWSEGTVGYEQYF.

This chain joins TRBV28 and TRBJ1-1; TRBD1 is a possible D gene (6 bases). The CDR3 runs to 16 residues. Germline CDR1 reads MDHEN; CDR2 reads SYDVKM. Trimming shortened V by 6 bases and J by 3 bases, and 20 bases separated the two germline ends. The CDR3 protein is CASSPERDTLHTEAFF. The CDR3 DNA reads as TGTGCCAGCAGCCCAGAGCGGGACACCCTTCACACTGAAGCTTTCTTT.

The J gene is TRBJ1-2, the V gene TRBV7-8; D call uncertain. The CDR3 has 14 amino acids. CDR1 SGHVS and CDR2 FQNEAQ come from the germline V gene. The V gene lost 1 base and the J gene lost 3 bases, with 9 bases spanning the gap. The CDR3: CASSLGNSDYGYTF. In DNA form, the CDR3 reads TGTGCCAGCAGCTTAGGGAATTCGGACTATGGCTACACCTTC. Full variable domain (missing parts from reference TRBV7-8 and TRBJ1-2): GAGVSQSPRYKVAKRGQDVALRCDPISGHVSLFWYQQALGQGPEFLTYFQNEAQLDKSGLPSDRFFAERPEGSVSTLKIQRTQQEDSAVYLCASSLGNSDYGYTFGSGTRLTVV.

The chain carries TRBV6-5 and TRBJ2-3; D unresolved. Germline CDR1 is MNHEY and CDR2 is SVGAGI. The CDR3 totals 12 residues. Deletions cut 6 bases from V and 4 bases from J, with 8 bases between. The CDR3 region is CASRTSADTQYF. The DNA for the CDR3 is TGTGCCAGCAGGACCTCGGCAGATACGCAGTATTTT.

The V gene is TRBV27, the J gene TRBJ2-4, with D possibly matching TRBD1 (7 bases). The CDR3 length is 16 residues. Germline V gene data show CDR1 as MNHEY and CDR2 as SMNVEV (reference sequence). The V end was cut by 4 bases, the J end by 0 bases, with 13 bases between. The CDR3 region has the DNA TGTGCCAGCAGTTCCCGACAGGGACTAGCCAAAAACATTCAGTACTTC. It translates to CASSSRQGLAKNIQYF.

The chain joins TRBV20-1 to TRBJ2-3, with TRBD2 matching 7 bases. The CDR3 runs to 16 residues. V trimming: 5 bases; J trimming: 2 bases; junction bases outside the gene matches: 13. The germline V gene has CDR1 DFQATT and CDR2 SNEGSKA (reference sequence). CDR3 loop: CSAWSQSLAFTDTQYF. CDR3 nucleotide sequence: TGCAGTGCTTGGTCCCAGTCACTAGCGTTCACAGATACGCAGTATTTT.

The chain has TRBV10-3 and TRBJ2-7; tentatively, D is TRBD2 (6 bases). The CDR3 runs 14 residues. V was cut by 2 bases and J by 3 bases, with 11 bases left in between. Germline V gene data show CDR1 as ENHRY and CDR2 as SYGVKD. CDR3 nucleotides: TGTGCCATCAGTGAGGGAGGGCCGAACTACGAGCAGTACTTC. Encoded protein: CAISEGGPNYEQYF.

This clonotype was observed once. This CDR3 is CSVRGGVPYNEQFF. CDR3 coding DNA: TGCAGCGTTAGGGGGGGTGTTCCCTACAATGAGCAGTTCTTC. V is TRBV29-1 and J is TRBJ2-1; D is possibly TRBD2 (7 bases). This CDR3 is built from 14 residues. Looked up from germline, CDR1 is SQVTM and CDR2 is ANQGSEA. V lost 5 bases and J 2 bases, leaving 13 bases between the germline ends.

The rearrangement joins TRBV6-1 to TRBJ1-2; 11 nucleotides line up with TRBD1. The V segment lost 6 bases and the J segment 3 bases; nucleotides outside the gene matches: 6. Germline-derived CDR1 and CDR2 are MNHNS and SASEGT. The CDR3 consists of 15 residues. The CDR3 DNA is TGTGCCAGCAGGGATGGACAGGGGGCCGACTATGGCTACACCTTC. This translates into CASRDGQGADYGYTF.

This chain joins TRBV24-1 and TRBJ2-1, with D perhaps matching TRBD1 (5 bases). The CDR3 is 13 residues long. Trimming removed 5 bases at V and 4 bases at J, with 8 bases between. Germline loops: CDR1 KGHDR, CDR2 SFDVKD. The CDR3 region is CATSGGSYNEQFF. The CDR3 coding sequence is TGTGCCACCAGTGGGGGCAGTTACAATGAGCAGTTCTTC.

This chain's CDR3 is CASSLWGGEQYF. DNA of the CDR3: TGTGCCAGCAGTTTGTGGGGGGGCGAGCAGTACTTC. This chain connects TRBV28 to TRBJ2-7, with TRBD2 identical over 7 bases. The germline gives CDR1 MDHEN, CDR2 SYDVKM. This CDR3 has 12 residues. J was trimmed by 6 bases and V by 3 bases; bases with no gene match: 2.

The chain couples TRBV9 to TRBJ1-2, with D perhaps matching TRBD1 (5 bases). The CDR3 spans 15 residues. The germline CDR1 and CDR2 sequences are SGDLS and YYNGEE. V lost 0 bases and J 4 bases, leaving 13 bases between the germline ends. The DNA of the CDR3 is TGTGCCAGCAGCGTAGGTACAGGCTCTTCCTATGGCTACACCTTC. Its protein product is CASSVGTGSSYGYTF.

Concerning this clonotype: At one end the junction does not follow the germline gene, possibly because of a read error. The V gene is TRBV20-1, the J gene TRBJ1-5; D remains ambiguous. This CDR3 has 14 amino acids. Germline V gene sequence: CDR1 DFQATT, CDR2 SNEGSKA (reference sequence). Written as DNA, the CDR3 is TGCAGTGCTAAGGTAAGGAATAGCAATCAGCACCAGCATTTT. Translated, it gives CSAKVRNSNQHQHF.

In this sample, this clonotype turned up once. The chain uses TRBV20-1 and TRBJ2-1; TRBD1 is a possible D gene (5 bases). Per germline, CDR1 DFQATT and CDR2 SNEGSKA (reference sequence). This CDR3 region has 12 residues. V was clipped by 8 bases and J by 6 bases, with 14 bases between them. The CDR3 DNA reads as TGCAGTAACTTAGGGGATCGCAATGAGCAGTTCTTC. Protein product: CSNLGDRNEQFF.

The rearrangement uses TRBV27 and TRBJ2-7, with 7 bases matching TRBD1. Germline loops: CDR1 MNHEY, CDR2 SMNVEV (reference sequence). V gave up 7 bases and J gave up 2 bases; unmatched junction bases: 5. The CDR3 is 13 residues long. The CDR3: CASKAGTAYEQYF. CDR3 in DNA: TGTGCCAGCAAAGCCGGGACAGCCTACGAGCAGTACTTC.

The chain links TRBV11-2 to TRBJ1-1; 8 bases map to TRBD1. Germline trimming cut 0 bases from V and 0 bases from J; bases unmatched to any gene: 3. CDR3 length: 16 amino acids. Germline CDR1 reads SGHAT; CDR2 reads FQNNGV. CDR3 bases: TGTGCCAGCAGCTTAGATGGGACAGGTATGAACACTGAAGCTTTCTTT. This codes for CASSLDGTGMNTEAFF.